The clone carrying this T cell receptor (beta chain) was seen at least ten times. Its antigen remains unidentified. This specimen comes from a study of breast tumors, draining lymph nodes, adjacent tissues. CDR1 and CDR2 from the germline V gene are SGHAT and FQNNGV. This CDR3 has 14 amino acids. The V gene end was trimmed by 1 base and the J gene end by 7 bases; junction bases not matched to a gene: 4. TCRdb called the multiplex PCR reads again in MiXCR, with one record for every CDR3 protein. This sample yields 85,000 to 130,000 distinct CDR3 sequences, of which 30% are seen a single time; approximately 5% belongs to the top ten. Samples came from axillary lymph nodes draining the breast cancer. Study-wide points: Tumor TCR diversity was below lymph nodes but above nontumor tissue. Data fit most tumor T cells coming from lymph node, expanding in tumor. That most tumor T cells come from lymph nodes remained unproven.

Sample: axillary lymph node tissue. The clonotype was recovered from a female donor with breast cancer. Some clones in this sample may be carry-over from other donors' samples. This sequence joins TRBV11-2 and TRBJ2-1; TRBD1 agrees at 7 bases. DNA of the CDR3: TGTGCCAGCAGCTTAGTCGACAGGGAAAATGAGCAGTTCTTC. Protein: CASSLVDRENEQFF.